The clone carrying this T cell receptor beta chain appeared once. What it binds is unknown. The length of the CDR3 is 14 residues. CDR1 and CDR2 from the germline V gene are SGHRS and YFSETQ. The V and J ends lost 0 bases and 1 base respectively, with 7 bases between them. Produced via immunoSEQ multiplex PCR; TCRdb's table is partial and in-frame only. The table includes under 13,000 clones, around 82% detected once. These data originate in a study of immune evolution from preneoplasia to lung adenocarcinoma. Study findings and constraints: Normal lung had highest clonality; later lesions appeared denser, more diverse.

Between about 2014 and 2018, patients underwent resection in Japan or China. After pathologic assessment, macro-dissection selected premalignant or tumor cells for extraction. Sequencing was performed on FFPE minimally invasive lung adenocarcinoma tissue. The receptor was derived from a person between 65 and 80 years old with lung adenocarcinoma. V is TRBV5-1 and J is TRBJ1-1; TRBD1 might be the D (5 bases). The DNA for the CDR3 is TGCGCCAGCAGCTTGGGCAGGGCGAACACTGAAGCTTTCTTT. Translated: CASSLGRANTEAFF.